This TCR beta chain originates from a study of blood T cell repertoires in COVID-19. About the research overall: The United States, Italy and Spain supplied acute and convalescent COVID-19 samples. From T cells, B-cell-depleted T cells, or PBMCs came the material, which was cDNA or gDNA.

In the original processing: It was from reference gene primer amplification that nucleated cell counts were estimated. The protocol was immunoSEQ multiplex PCR, while the TCRdb copy is restricted to in-frame clones and leaves out a portion. The V and J calls and clone size are taken from that table; D and trimming were inferred from the DNA. The sample lists 300,000 to 350,000 clones; around 83% were seen once. Material for sequencing was peripheral blood. The source of this sequence is a man aged 25 to 40 with active or convalescent COVID-19.

The CDR3 DNA is TGTGCCTGGAGGAGAGCCAACGAGCAGTACTTC. Amino acid sequence: CAWRRANEQYF. This sequence joins TRBV30 and TRBJ2-7; unclear D gene. In germline, CDR1 is GTSNPN, CDR2 SVGIG (reference sequence). The CDR3 has 11 amino acids. Trimming removed 3 bases from V and 5 bases from J, with 8 bases in between.